One and the same sample provided the 28 T cell receptor beta chains below, sequenced in a study of Ad26.COV2.S vaccination and SARS-CoV-2 variants (dated by TCRdb to about 2021). Libraries were built with the immunoSEQ multiplex PCR assay. The table was pulled from immuneACCESS by TCRdb, which kept in-frame rearrangements only. Such tables lose some clones; where checked, under half of the loss comes from unresolved V genes, and the rest has no known cause. The sample data list a few hundred thousand clones, and 85% to 90% of these were observed just once. Over 5% of the sample is taken by the ten largest. The treatment or condition label of this sample denotes: over 15 received Ad26.COV2.S at low or high dose, single or two shots; roughly 5 received placebo; per-sample allocation not given. For vaccine and placebo recipients, repertoires were sequenced using samples collected on day 63 after the first injection.

Material: peripheral blood, obtained in a trial of Ad26.COV2.S vaccine versus placebo. These receptors were collected from a person aged 18 to 65 who received the Ad26.COV2.S COVID-19 vaccine or a placebo.

The V gene is TRBV5-5, the J gene TRBJ2-2; D is possibly TRBD1 (5 bases). Per the germline V gene, CDR1 is SGHKS and CDR2 is YYEKEE (reference sequence). V lost 2 bases and J 8 bases, leaving 13 bases between the germline ends. The CDR3 has 14 amino acids. CDR3 residues: CASSFDRNGGELFF. CDR3 sequence (DNA): TGTGCCAGCAGCTTTGACAGAAATGGAGGGGAGCTGTTTTTT.

This chain uses TRBV5-1 with TRBJ1-4; 11 positions agree with TRBD1. The CDR3 runs 15 residues. Looked up from germline, CDR1 is SGHRS and CDR2 is YFSETQ. Trimming removed 6 bases from V and 3 bases from J; junction bases left unmatched: 4. The CDR3 loop is CASTRTGGSNEKLFF. Written as DNA, the CDR3 is TGCGCCAGCACCCGGACAGGGGGCTCTAATGAAAAACTGTTTTTT.

The CDR3 bases are TGCGCCAGCAGCCACACAACGACAGGGGACCAGCCCCAGCATTTT. Residues: CASSHTTTGDQPQHF. The V gene is TRBV4-3, the J gene TRBJ1-5; 8 positions match TRBD1. V lost 3 bases to trimming and J lost 7 bases; unmatched junction nucleotides: 8. The CDR3 has 15 residues. Germline CDR1 LGHNA, CDR2 YSLEER.

V usage is TRBV9 and J usage is TRBJ2-5, with D hard to call. The CDR3 extends over 12 amino acids. The ends were cut back, 3 bases at V and 3 bases at J, with 6 bases in the middle. Germline V gene data show CDR1 as SGDLS and CDR2 as YYNGEE. The CDR3 loop is CASSGMEETQYF. DNA of the CDR3: TGTGCCAGCAGCGGCATGGAAGAGACCCAGTACTTC.

This rearrangement joins TRBV12-1 to TRBJ2-1; the table gives TRBD1 as D, unverified against the DNA. TRBV12-1 is a known pseudogene. The CDR3 is made up of 16 amino acids. This CDR3 is CASDRGGPDYYNEQFF. The CDR3, as DNA: TGTGCCAGCGACCGAGGGGGCCCTGATTACTACAATGAGCAGTTCTTC.

This chain joins TRBV11-2 and TRBJ1-1; D remains unclear. V was cut by 2 bases and J by 0 bases, with 13 bases left in between. The germline CDR1 and CDR2 sequences are SGHAT and FQNNGV. The CDR3 is 16 amino acids. The chain's CDR3 is CASSLIMRLMNTEAFF. CDR3 DNA: TGTGCCAGCAGCTTAATTATGCGGCTCATGAACACTGAAGCTTTCTTT.

The chain recombines TRBV5-1 with TRBJ1-2, with D possibly TRBD1 on 6 matching bases. Per germline, CDR1 SGHRS and CDR2 YFSETQ. The CDR3 has 14 amino acids. Trimming pared 1 base from V and 4 bases from J, leaving 11 bases between. The CDR3 reads CASSLSVGGYGYTF. Written as DNA, the CDR3 is TGCGCCAGCAGCTTGTCTGTAGGGGGCTATGGCTACACCTTC.

The chain joins TRBV7-9 to TRBJ1-1; D not resolved. CDR1 and CDR2 from the germline V gene are SEHNR and FQNEAQ (reference sequence). The CDR3 runs 16 residues. V was pared by 2 bases and J by 1 base, with 14 bases between. The CDR3 loop reads CASSLPLAPTNTEAFF. The CDR3 DNA reads as TGTGCCAGCAGCTTACCCTTGGCACCAACGAACACTGAAGCTTTCTTT.

This clone appeared a few times. This rearrangement joins TRBV4-3 to TRBJ1-6; D is ambiguous. Trimming stripped 1 base from V and 8 bases from J, with 12 bases between. Germline V gives CDR1 LGHNA, CDR2 YSLEER. The CDR3 is 15 residues long. CDR3 nucleotide sequence: TGCGCCAGCAGCCAAGTGGAACAGATCCATTCACCCCTCCACTTT. Its translation: CASSQVEQIHSPLHF.

The J gene is TRBJ2-5, the V gene TRBV7-2; D is possibly TRBD1 (6 bases). The CDR3 is 15 residues long. From germline, CDR1 is SGHTA and CDR2 FQGNSA. V lost 5 bases and J 3 bases, leaving 16 bases between the germline ends. CDR3 bases: TGTGCCAGCAGCCGCACGGGACACACAGAAGAGACCCAGTACTTC. Amino acids: CASSRTGHTEETQYF.

The rearrangement links TRBV7-2 to TRBJ2-1; TRBD2 matches 7 bases. The germline V gene has CDR1 SGHTA and CDR2 FQGNSA. This CDR3 contains 15 residues. The V and J ends lost 0 bases and 4 bases, in that order; junction bases with no gene match: 3. This chain's CDR3 is CASSLAPSGYNEQFF. The CDR3 DNA reads TGTGCCAGCAGCTTAGCGCCTAGCGGTTACAATGAGCAGTTCTTC.

The chain employs TRBV6-2 or TRBV6-3 and TRBJ1-1, with unresolved D. Per the germline V gene, CDR1 is MNHEY and CDR2 is SVGEGT. Between the trimmed V and J ends, which lost 3 bases and 11 bases, there was a span of 16 bases. CDR3 length equals 13 residues. The CDR3 sequence: CASSYLVGGGAFF. The CDR3 coding sequence is TGTGCCAGCAGTTATTTAGTGGGTGGAGGCGCTTTCTTT.

This chain connects TRBV5-1 to TRBJ2-3, with D tentatively TRBD1 or TRBD2 (5 bases each). The CDR3 runs 15 residues. V dropped 6 bases and J dropped 2 bases, with 16 bases sitting between them. Germline-derived CDR1 and CDR2 are SGHRS and YFSETQ. CDR3 nucleotide sequence: TGCGCCAGCACCACCTCGGGGCAGATCACAGATACGCAGTATTTT. Its protein product is CASTTSGQITDTQYF.

The gene calls are TRBV29-1 and TRBJ1-2; TRBD1 might be the D (5 bases). The CDR3 is made up of 13 amino acids. V lost 7 bases and J 8 bases, leaving 20 bases between the germline ends. Germline-derived CDR1 and CDR2 are SQVTM and ANQGSEA. CDR3 loop: CSGGGGEVGGYTF. The DNA of the CDR3 is TGCAGCGGAGGCGGGGGGGAAGTAGGCGGCTACACCTTC.

The chain recombines TRBV11-3 with TRBJ1-1; tentatively, D is TRBD1 (5 bases). Germline V CDR1 and CDR2: SGHNT, YENEEA. This CDR3 is 15 amino acids long. V was shortened by 4 bases and J by 0 bases, with 12 bases between the two germline ends. This CDR3 is CASSSRDGMNTEAFF. CDR3 nucleotide sequence: TGTGCCAGCAGCTCCCGGGACGGAATGAACACTGAAGCTTTCTTT.

V usage is TRBV30 and J usage is TRBJ2-5, with 10 bases matching TRBD2. The germline CDR1 and CDR2 sequences are GTSNPN and SVGIG (reference sequence). V shed 2 bases, J shed 3 bases, and the junction held 6 bases outside the gene matches. The CDR3 is made up of 15 amino acids. CDR3 DNA: TGTGCCTGGAGTCGGACTAGCGGAGCCGAAGAGACCCAGTACTTC. Amino acids: CAWSRTSGAEETQYF.

This chain links TRBV7-2 with TRBJ2-1; tentative D call: TRBD2 (5 bases). V shed 6 bases and J shed 2 bases, with 14 bases lying between them. CDR3 length equals 15 residues. Germline-derived CDR1 and CDR2 are SGHTA and FQGNSA. The CDR3 sequence: CASSLEGPTYNEQFF. The CDR3, as DNA: TGTGCCAGCAGTCTTGAGGGCCCAACCTACAATGAGCAGTTCTTC.

The rearrangement links TRBV19 to TRBJ2-3, with D unclear. This CDR3 has 15 amino acids. V was pared by 4 bases and J by 2 bases, with 13 bases between. Germline V gene sequence: CDR1 LNHDA, CDR2 SQIVND (reference sequence). CDR3 residues: CASSTTPELTDTQYF. CDR3 DNA sequence: TGTGCCAGTAGTACGACCCCGGAGCTCACAGATACGCAGTATTTT.

This clone has only a few counts. The genes are TRBV4-1 and TRBJ1-5, with D possibly TRBD1 on 6 matching bases. From germline, CDR1 is MGHRA and CDR2 YSYEKL. This CDR3 is built from 15 residues. V lost 3 bases to trimming and J lost 4 bases, with 13 bases between them. This chain's CDR3 is CASSQATGGNQPQHF. The DNA for the CDR3 is TGCGCCAGCAGCCAGGCGACAGGTGGGAATCAGCCCCAGCATTTT.

The chain joins TRBV4-3 to TRBJ1-5, with no clear D. Germline V gene data show CDR1 as LGHNA and CDR2 as YSLEER. The length of the CDR3 is 15 residues. The germline V and J ends were trimmed by 0 bases and 3 bases, with 9 bases remaining between them. The CDR3 DNA is TGCGCCAGCAGCCAAGATCGAAGTGACAATCAGCCCCAGCATTTT. As protein: CASSQDRSDNQPQHF.

The CDR3 spells CASSKKGTDTQYF. The CDR3 region has the DNA TGTGCCAGCAGCAAAAAGGGGACAGATACGCAGTATTTT. The chain employs TRBV7-9 and TRBJ2-3; tentative D call: TRBD1 (5 bases). The CDR3 is 13 amino acids. The germline V and J ends were trimmed by 5 bases and 3 bases, with 9 bases remaining between them. The germline CDR1 and CDR2 sequences are SEHNR and FQNEAQ (reference sequence).

This chain uses TRBV13 with TRBJ2-6; no reliable D call. CDR3 size: 16 residues. The V gene lost 4 bases and the J gene lost 2 bases, with 12 bases spanning the gap. From germline, CDR1 is PRHDT and CDR2 FYEKMQ (reference sequence). CDR3 protein: CASSSQWLTGANVLTF. The CDR3 coding sequence is TGTGCCAGCAGCTCGCAGTGGTTAACTGGGGCCAACGTCCTGACTTTC.

The V call is TRBV19, the J call TRBJ1-1; D is possibly TRBD1 (5 bases). This CDR3 spans 13 amino acids. The V gene's germline CDR1 is LNHDA and CDR2 SQIVND (reference sequence). Trimming shortened V by 5 bases and J by 5 bases, and 12 bases separated the two germline ends. This chain's CDR3 is CASSLDMWTEAFF. CDR3 DNA sequence: TGTGCCAGTAGTTTGGACATGTGGACTGAAGCTTTCTTT.

The chain joins TRBV2 to TRBJ2-7, with TRBD1 matching over 7 bases. CDR1 and CDR2 from the germline V gene are SNHLY and FYNNEI. The CDR3 is 13 residues long. With V trimmed by 7 bases and J by 6 bases, 9 bases remained unmatched. The chain's CDR3 is CASNEDRPVEQYV. DNA of the CDR3: TGTGCCAGCAACGAGGACAGGCCCGTCGAGCAGTACGTC.

The J gene is TRBJ1-4, the V gene TRBV19; D is uncertain. Germline V gives CDR1 LNHDA, CDR2 SQIVND (reference sequence). The germline V and J ends were trimmed by 4 bases and 0 bases, with 6 bases remaining between them. The CDR3 is 14 amino acids. This CDR3 is CASSRSSTNEKLFF. DNA for the CDR3: TGTGCCAGTAGTAGAAGTTCAACTAATGAAAAACTGTTTTTT. Full variable domain (remainder filled in from reference TRBV19 and TRBJ1-4): DGGITQSPKYLFRKEGQNVTLSCEQNLNHDAMYWYRQDPGQGLRLIYYSQIVNDFQKGDIAEGYSVSREKKESFPLTVTSAQKNPTAFYLCASSRSSTNEKLFFGSGTQLSVL.

This chain uses TRBV5-1 with TRBJ2-7; 9 nucleotides align to TRBD2. The CDR3 is 19 residues long. Germline CDR1 and CDR2: SGHRS and YFSETQ. V lost 4 bases, J lost 3 bases, and 20 bases stayed unmatched. The DNA for the CDR3 is TGCGCCAGCAGCGACCCACAGCCGGGACTAGCCACCCCCGGCTACGAGCAGTACGTC. Its translation is CASSDPQPGLATPGYEQYV.

The rearrangement joins TRBV19 to TRBJ1-2; TRBD1 might be the D (5 bases). The CDR3 consists of 16 residues. In germline, CDR1 is LNHDA, CDR2 SQIVND (reference sequence). V lost 4 bases and J 5 bases, leaving 20 bases between the germline ends. The CDR3: CASSTTLGGSGYGYTF. The CDR3 nucleotides are TGTGCCAGTAGTACCACTCTCGGGGGGTCAGGATATGGCTACACCTTC.

The gene calls are TRBV28 and TRBJ2-1; 7 bases align to TRBD1. V lost 7 bases, J lost 3 bases, and 6 bases stayed unmatched. The CDR3 has 14 residues. The germline V gene encodes CDR1 MDHEN and CDR2 SYDVKM. This chain's CDR3 is CASIGDRFYNEQFF. CDR3 DNA sequence: TGTGCCAGCATCGGGGACAGATTCTACAATGAGCAGTTCTTC.